This T cell receptor beta chain was found in a study of blood T cell repertoires in COVID-19 (dated by TCRdb to the early 2020s). Study-level background: The collaborator samples originated in the United States, Italy and Spain and spanned the acute and convalescent phases of COVID-19. The prospective study material was composed of cDNA or gDNA derived from T cells, B-cell-depleted T cells, or PBMCs. The dataset comprised deeply sampled blood TCRbeta repertoires from subjects exposed to, actively infected with, or recovered from COVID-19. The repertoires were released in a freely available public database intended as a resource for research on the immune response to SARS-CoV-2. The samples were drawn from the first 160 participants of the ongoing ImmuneRACE study and from 1,200 or so subjects provided by 6 global collaborators. A de-identified subject ID, COVID-19 status, age in years and sex were almost always included in the sample metadata. Where HLA class I and class II types were available, the types were taken from metadata supplied by the sample provider, not from assay-based typing.

Beyond this particular receptor, the publication reports: The amount of clinical and demographic metadata varied by source and participant and was provided uncurated.

V is reduced by 4 bases and J by 0 bases, leaving a spacing of 6 bases between them. CDR1 and CDR2 (GTSNPN, SVGIG) derive from the germline V gene (reference sequence). The CDR3 sequence holds 12 residues, the cysteine and phenylalanine included. The read is trimmed to its CDR3 DNA, 36 bases read in frame from base 1. In Seattle, one collaborating source enrolled patients while the infection was active and tracked those patients longitudinally over the course of disease. Collaborating institutions collected whole blood in K2EDTA tubes following their own protocols. For TCRbeta analysis, collaborators shipped samples as frozen whole blood, isolated PBMCs, or DNA extracted from either of those sample types. TCRbeta CDR3 regions were amplified from genomic DNA by means of the immunoSEQ Assay, a bias-controlled multiplex PCR. For the original study's pipeline: The number of nucleated cells in each sample was estimated from the amplification of reference gene primers within the assay. Sequence reads were collapsed and filtered to measure the absolute abundance of every unique TCRbeta CDR3 rearrangement. For each sample, productive Simpson clonality was calculated as the square root of Simpson's diversity index over productive rearrangements. The immuneACCESS repertoire file appears here via TCRdb, limited to in-frame rearrangements. These files lack a portion of the clones; in checked studies, under half of the deficit traces to unresolved V genes, and the cause of the others is not known. V and J calls and clone size are given by that table; D and trimming were obtained from the DNA. For this sample the table gives roughly 570,000 clones, of which around 90% were detected only once. The ten most abundant clones make up roughly 8.3% of the sample.

About this clone: Its antigen remains unidentified. One base away there is no much larger clone; base qualities are not given.

This receptor chain uses TRBV30 and TRBJ1-1, with the D gene call left open. Material: peripheral blood. The clonotype comes from a woman between 50 and 59 years old with COVID-19, enrolled during active disease. The CDR3 reads as follows: CAWTRVNTEAFF. The DNA reads as follows: TGTGCCTGGACGCGGGTGAACACTGAAGCTTTCTTT.